Listed below are T cell receptor beta chains from one sample, sequenced in a study of CD8+ T cells in alopecia areata. Generated by immunoSEQ multiplex PCR, the TCRdb table keeps only in-frame clones and is missing some. The table has some 22,000 clones, roughly half seen once. Sequenced sample: NKG2D-high CD8+ T cells sorted from blood. These receptors all stem from a human donor with alopecia areata. The CDR3 runs from the conserved cysteine through the conserved F or W. A D gene is named only where the DNA matches it firmly.

TRBJ1-2,TRBV28,NA,CASSPGTSNYGYTF
TRBJ2-1,TRBV5-6,NA,CASSFARGSGEQFF
TRBJ2-3,TRBV10-1,TRBD2,CASSARERTTQYF
TRBJ2-1,TRBV27,NA,CASSLSRAYNEQFF
TRBJ2-1,TRBV7-2,TRBD2,CASSSTSSFSYNEQFF
TRBJ1-3,TRBV7-9,NA,CASSPGVRGNTIYF
TRBJ1-1,TRBV5-1,TRBD1,CASRTGVWEPNPEAFF
TRBJ1-2,TRBV5-4,NA,CASSLVGTAYGYTF
TRBJ2-1,TRBV7-8,NA,CASSPLDFEQFF
TRBJ2-7,TRBV28,TRBD1,CASREVSGGRHEQYF
TRBJ1-2,TRBV28,NA,CASRPYRDASVGYTF
TRBJ2-1,TRBV27,TRBD2,CASSFSGDYNEQFF
TRBJ2-7,TRBV7-9,NA,CASRSQGYEQYF
TRBJ2-1,TRBV5-1,TRBD2,CASSPDSGRTYNEQFF
TRBJ2-1,TRBV28,NA,CASSFPNEQFF
TRBJ2-7,TRBV12-5,TRBD2,CASGLVLELGGEVYEQYF
TRBJ2-5,TRBV5-1,NA,CASSGTGTREETQYF
TRBJ1-2,TRBV7-9,NA,CASSLRGGPDYGYTF
TRBJ2-7,TRBV27,NA,CATSVGDTYEQYF
TRBJ2-3,TRBV7-9,TRBD2,CASSPGLASTDTQYF
TRBJ2-3,TRBV29-1,NA,CSARGTRDTDTQYF
TRBJ1-2,TRBV7-9,NA,CASYLPGELRGYTF
TRBJ2-1,TRBV7-9,NA,CASSLLAVRDNEQFF
TRBJ1-1,TRBV4-1,TRBD1,CASSLYPQGSTEAFF
TRBJ2-3,TRBV27,TRBD2,CASSGGGRSTDTQYF
TRBJ1-5,TRBV4-1,NA,CASSQWDEGQPQHF
TRBJ2-7,TRBV27,TRBD2,CASSPFPLAGADYEQYF
TRBJ2-7,TRBV5-5,NA,CASSGGRQIPYEQYF
TRBJ2-5,TRBV7-3,TRBD2,CASSLAGRQETQYF
TRBJ2-1,TRBV5-4,NA,CASSQDLFEQFF
TRBJ2-1,TRBV28,NA,CASSFSVTKQFF
TRBJ2-5,TRBV7-7,TRBD1,CASSFLQGGETQYF
TRBJ2-3,TRBV13,TRBD2,CASNTRLAVDTQYF
TRBJ2-2,TRBV27,TRBD1,CASSFRRTGGTGELFF
TRBJ1-5,TRBV27,NA,CASSHGGNAPQHF
TRBJ1-5,TRBV6-5,NA,CASSEGFDNQPQHF
TRBJ2-7,TRBV28,NA,CASSPPWDRNAMYEQYF